This passage covers 28 T cell receptor beta chains from one sample sequenced in a study of identical twins. TCRdb reanalysed the 5' RACE reads using MiXCR and keeps one entry per CDR3 protein. The sample has 700,000 to 950,000 distinct CDR3 sequences, 10% to 15% seen once. In addition, the sample was reused for a study of yellow fever vaccine responses in identical twins.

Sequencing was performed on PBMCs. Receptors were obtained from a woman aged 18-35 years in good health.

This clonotype was observed a handful of times. The CDR3 is CASSLAQRASYNEQFF. CDR3 nucleotides: TGTGCCAGCAGCTTAGCGCAAAGGGCTTCGTACAATGAGCAGTTCTTC. J is TRBJ2-1 and V is TRBV7-6; D gene unclear. This CDR3 contains 16 residues. Trimming cost V 0 bases and J 4 bases, with 13 bases left between them. In germline, CDR1 is SGHVS, CDR2 FNYEAQ. Using reference TRBV7-6 and TRBJ2-1 for the parts outside the CDR3, the full variable domain is GAGVSQSPRYKVTKRGQDVALRCDPISGHVSLYWYRQALGQGPEFLTYFNYEAQQDKSGLPNDRFSAERPEGSISTLTIQRTEQRDSAMYRCASSLAQRASYNEQFFGPGTRLTVL.

This clonotype showed up many times. The gene calls are TRBV7-6 and TRBJ2-3; 7 nucleotides match TRBD1. Germline assignment: CDR1 SGHVS and CDR2 FNYEAQ. The CDR3 loop spans 16 amino acids. V lost 1 base and J lost 3; bases outside the gene matches: 7. The CDR3 loop is CASSLGGGAGTDTQYF. The CDR3 DNA is TGTGCCAGCAGCTTAGGAGGGGGCGCGGGTACAGATACGCAGTATTTT.

This clonotype was counted at least ten times. The V call is TRBV7-9, the J call TRBJ2-1; D unclear. The CDR3 totals 12 residues. The germline CDR1 and CDR2 sequences are SEHNR and FQNEAQ (reference sequence). V gave up 1 base and J gave up 9 bases, with 7 bases separating them. The DNA of the CDR3 is TGTGCCAGCAGCTTAGAAGGGATTGAGCAGTTCTTC. It specifies CASSLEGIEQFF. Full variable domain (rest looked up from reference TRBV7-9 and TRBJ2-1): DTGVSQNPRHKITKRGQNVTFRCDPISEHNRLYWYRQTLGQGPEFLTYFQNEAQLEKSRLLSDRFSAERPKGSFSTLEIQRTEQGDSAMYLCASSLEGIEQFFGPGTRLTVL.

The CDR3 reads CASSPYWTGDSVNIQYF. The DNA of the CDR3 is TGTGCCAGCAGCCCATACTGGACAGGGGATTCAGTGAACATTCAGTACTTC. The chain uses TRBV11-2 and TRBJ2-4, with 9 bases fitting TRBD1. CDR1 SGHAT and CDR2 FQNNGV come from the germline V gene. This CDR3 has 17 amino acids. J gave up 7 bases and V 5 bases, and 15 bases lay outside the gene matches.

This clonotype was observed a handful of times. The chain uses TRBV29-1 and TRBJ2-5; TRBD2 matches 8 bases. The germline V gene has CDR1 SQVTM and CDR2 ANQGSEA. CDR3 length: 12 residues. The junction had 0 bases not matched to a gene; V was cut back by 3 bases and J by 3 bases. The CDR3 DNA reads TGCAGCGTTGAGGGACTAGAAGAGACCCAGTACTTC. Amino acids: CSVEGLEETQYF.

This clonotype was recorded many times. V and J are TRBV2 and TRBJ1-6; 10 bases are shared with TRBD1. The germline V gene has CDR1 SNHLY and CDR2 FYNNEI. CDR3 length: 12 residues. V shed 6 bases and J 16 bases; nucleotides not matched to a gene: 6. The CDR3 region is CASRPGQGPLHF. The CDR3 DNA reads as TGTGCCAGCAGGCCGGGACAGGGGCCACTCCACTTT.

There are many counts of this clonotype. The CDR3 spells CASSLGAGGLLNQPQHF. CDR3 in DNA: TGTGCCAGCAGCTTAGGGGCAGGGGGGCTTCTCAATCAGCCCCAGCATTTT. The chain has TRBV7-9 and TRBJ1-5, with 7 positions matching TRBD1. This CDR3 is built from 17 residues. Germline V gene sequence: CDR1 SEHNR, CDR2 FQNEAQ (reference sequence). The trim removed 1 base at V and 3 bases at J, leaving 9 bases unmatched.

This clonotype turned up a few times. The gene calls are TRBV4-1 and TRBJ2-1; 9 nucleotides align to TRBD2. Germline-derived CDR1 and CDR2 are MGHRA and YSYEKL. The CDR3 has 16 residues. V lost 0 bases, J lost 9 bases, and 9 bases stayed unmatched. The CDR3: CASSQDMAGGPGEQFF. The CDR3 DNA follows: TGCGCCAGCAGCCAAGATATGGCGGGAGGGCCGGGTGAGCAGTTCTTC.

A few counts support this clonotype. V gene TRBV6-5 combines with J gene TRBJ2-7, with D perhaps assigned TRBD1 or TRBD2 (5 bases each). Germline lookup yields CDR1 MNHEY and CDR2 SVGAGI. The CDR3 runs 13 residues. With 2 bases removed from V and 7 bases from J, the gap between germline ends came to 12 bases. The CDR3 region is CASSYRGRDEQYF. As DNA, the CDR3 is TGTGCCAGCAGTTACCGGGGACGGGATGAGCAGTACTTC.

This clonotype occurred a few times. The J gene is TRBJ2-3, the V gene TRBV11-1, with TRBD2 identical over 9 bases. V trimming: 4 bases; J trimming: 1 base; junction bases outside the gene matches: 12. The CDR3 runs 18 residues. Per germline, CDR1 SGHAT and CDR2 FQDESV (reference sequence). In DNA form, the CDR3 reads TGTGCCAGCAGCTCCCATCGGGAGCGGGGGGTACGCACAGATACGCAGTATTTT. It yields the protein CASSSHRERGVRTDTQYF.

This clonotype was observed a few times. A read error may produce the germline difference seen at one junction end. The chain carries TRBV4-1 and TRBJ2-1; 7 bases align to TRBD2. Germline V CDR1 and CDR2: MGHRA, YSYEKL. CDR3 size: 13 residues. CDR3 nucleotide sequence: TGCGCCAGCAGCCCCGACCTCTTCCGGGAGGCACAGTTC. Its protein is CASSPDLFREAQF.

The CDR3 loop is CASTFEGALNSPLHF. CDR3 in DNA: TGTGCCAGCACCTTCGAGGGGGCGTTGAATTCACCCCTCCACTTT. J is TRBJ1-6 and V is TRBV27, with TRBD1 matching over 7 bases. There are 15 residues in the CDR3. V lost 7 bases, J lost 7 bases, and 10 bases stayed unmatched. Germline V CDR1 and CDR2: MNHEY, SMNVEV (reference sequence).

The J gene is TRBJ1-1, the V gene TRBV6-4, with D possibly matching TRBD1 (5 bases). This CDR3 has 14 residues. Looked up from germline, CDR1 is MRHNA and CDR2 is SNTAGT. Trimming pared 6 bases from V and 1 base from J, leaving 12 bases between. The CDR3 spells CASSRGAGNTEAFF. CDR3 nucleotides: TGTGCCAGCAGCCGTGGGGCCGGGAACACTGAAGCTTTCTTT.

The DNA for the CDR3 is TGTGCCAGCAGCCAAGATGGAGGGAGTGGTATAAATGAGCAGTTCTTC. Its translation: CASSQDGGSGINEQFF. The rearrangement uses TRBV3-1 and TRBJ2-1; TRBD2 might be the D (6 bases). The germline gives CDR1 LGHDT, CDR2 YNNKEL (reference sequence). The CDR3 totals 16 residues. Trimming removed 0 bases at V and 7 bases at J, with 16 bases between.

Many counts were recorded for this clonotype. This rearrangement joins TRBV18 to TRBJ1-1; D unresolved. Per germline, CDR1 KGHSH and CDR2 LQKENI. V shed 1 base and J shed 1 base, with 7 bases lying between them. This CDR3 is built from 14 residues. The CDR3 loop is CASSPQGSNTEAFF. CDR3 nucleotides: TGTGCCAGCTCACCACAGGGTTCGAACACTGAAGCTTTCTTT.

The chain recombines TRBV10-3 with TRBJ2-5; D is unclear. This CDR3 has 14 residues. Between the trimmed V and J ends, which lost 5 bases and 1 base, there was a span of 11 bases. Germline assignment: CDR1 ENHRY and CDR2 SYGVKD. The CDR3 protein is CAISLQVGQETQYF. The CDR3 DNA reads TGTGCCATCAGTCTTCAGGTGGGCCAAGAGACCCAGTACTTC.

In this sample, this clonotype turned up many times. The V gene is TRBV7-9, the J gene TRBJ2-7, with TRBD2 as a possible D gene (6 bases). Per germline, CDR1 SEHNR and CDR2 FQNEAQ (reference sequence). This CDR3 has 14 amino acids. Trimming took off 3 bases at V and 3 bases at J, with 12 bases between the two ends. In DNA form, the CDR3 reads TGTGCCAGCAGCTTTGAGGGAGGAAACTACGAGCAGTACTTC. It codes for CASSFEGGNYEQYF.

This clonotype was observed a few times. V is TRBV7-8 and J is TRBJ1-1; D remains ambiguous. CDR3 length: 18 residues. Germline lookup yields CDR1 SGHVS and CDR2 FQNEAQ. V was pared by 0 bases and J by 0 bases, with 17 bases between. The CDR3 is CASSLAGLATPLNTEAFF. For the CDR3, the DNA is TGTGCCAGCAGCTTAGCGGGCCTTGCGACGCCCCTGAACACTGAAGCTTTCTTT.

This clonotype has only one observation. A much larger clone lies a single base off, so this may be a read error. V usage is TRBV15 and J usage is TRBJ2-3, with D possibly TRBD1 on 7 matching bases. Trimming left V 3 bases short and J 2 bases short, with 18 bases between. Per the germline V gene, CDR1 is LNHNV and CDR2 is YYDKDF (reference sequence). There are 17 residues in the CDR3. Here the CDR3 reads CATSSKIAGQITDTQYF. In nucleotides, the CDR3 is TGTGCCACCAGCAGCAAGATTGCGGGACAGATCACAGATACGCAGTATTTT. Variable domain in full (rest from reference TRBV15 and TRBJ2-3): DAMVIQNPRYQVTQFGKPVTLSCSQTLNHNVMYWYQQKSSQAPKLLFHYYDKDFNNEADTPDNFQSRRPNTSFCFLDIRSPGLGDTAMYLCATSSKIAGQITDTQYFGPGTRLTVL.

The table lists this clonotype with many counts. J is TRBJ2-1 and V is TRBV3-1, with 14 bases matching TRBD2. V lost 4 bases, J lost 9 bases, and 11 bases stayed unmatched. The V gene's germline CDR1 is LGHDT and CDR2 YNNKEL (reference sequence). The CDR3 contains 17 residues. CDR3 sequence reads: CASSPTSGRALFAEQFF. CDR3 sequence (DNA): TGTGCCAGCAGCCCGACTAGCGGGAGGGCCCTCTTTGCTGAGCAGTTCTTC.

This clonotype has just a few counts. The J gene is TRBJ2-3, the V gene TRBV5-1; a possible D gene is TRBD1 (5 bases). The V and J ends lost 0 bases and 1 base respectively, with 9 bases between them. The CDR3 is 15 residues long. Germline lookup yields CDR1 SGHRS and CDR2 YFSETQ. Here the CDR3 reads CASSLGQGRTDTQYF. In DNA, the CDR3 is TGCGCCAGCAGCTTGGGTCAGGGCCGCACAGATACGCAGTATTTT.

This clonotype has just a few counts. V gene TRBV20-1 combines with J gene TRBJ2-1; 9 bases are a match to TRBD2. The junction had 16 bases not matched to a gene; V was cut back by 6 bases and J by 7 bases. Germline CDR1 DFQATT, CDR2 SNEGSKA (reference sequence). The CDR3 loop spans 16 amino acids. Here the CDR3 DNA reads TGCAGTGCGCCAGTTGCTAGCGGGGAGGGTTGGAATGAGCAGTTCTTC. Translating gives CSAPVASGEGWNEQFF.

This clonotype was seen a few times. The chain combines TRBV5-5 with TRBJ2-4; 9 nucleotides agree with TRBD1. This CDR3 spans 16 amino acids. From germline, CDR1 is SGHKS and CDR2 YYEKEE (reference sequence). With V trimmed by 5 bases and J by 2 bases, 8 bases remained unmatched. The CDR3 DNA sequence: TGTGCCAGCAGTTCCAACAGGGGGCTCTCCAAAAACATTCAGTACTTC. It encodes CASSSNRGLSKNIQYF.

The chain joins TRBV7-8 to TRBJ2-7; a possible D gene is TRBD2 (5 bases). Germline loops: CDR1 SGHVS, CDR2 FQNEAQ. The germline V and J ends were trimmed by 2 bases and 3 bases, with 11 bases remaining between them. The CDR3 spans 14 residues. The CDR3 is CASSLIGRYYEQYV. The CDR3 nucleotides read TGTGCCAGCAGCTTAATAGGGAGATACTACGAGCAGTACGTC.

This clonotype was observed a handful of times. The V and J genes are TRBV5-1 and TRBJ2-1; no definite D call. CDR3 length equals 15 residues. Germline-derived CDR1 and CDR2 are SGHRS and YFSETQ. V was cut by 0 bases and J by 6 bases, with 13 bases left in between. DNA for the CDR3: TGCGCCAGCAGCTTGGTTTTGCCTACACCCAATGAGCAGTTCTTC. Translating it yields CASSLVLPTPNEQFF.

This clonotype was detected ten times or more. The CDR3 DNA reads TGTGCCAGCACCGGGGACAGGGGGCGCGAGGCCGGGGAGCTGTTTTTT. Its protein product is CASTGDRGREAGELFF. This chain joins TRBV12-3 or TRBV12-4 and TRBJ2-2; TRBD1 matches 12 bases. The CDR3 has 16 residues. The V gene end was trimmed by 7 bases and the J gene end by 6 bases; junction bases not matched to a gene: 9.

This clonotype was counted only a few times. This chain uses TRBV6-5 with TRBJ1-6, with TRBD1 as a possible D gene (6 bases). This CDR3 contains 15 residues. Looked up from germline, CDR1 is MNHEY and CDR2 is SVGAGI. The V end lost 4 bases, the J end lost 11 bases, and 18 bases lay between the germline ends. Here the CDR3 DNA reads TGTGCCAGCAGTTTTAAAAGGACAGCCAATCCACCCCTCCACTTT. Its protein product is CASSFKRTANPPLHF.

In this sample, this clonotype turned up many times. This rearrangement joins TRBV18 to TRBJ1-3, with no clear D. CDR1 is KGHSH, CDR2 LQKENI, per germline. The CDR3 has 14 residues. The V end was cut by 3 bases, the J end by 9 bases, with 15 bases between. The CDR3 sequence is CASSPLGRIGTIYF. In DNA form, the CDR3 reads TGTGCCAGCTCACCGCTCGGACGGATTGGCACCATATATTTT. Based on the CDR3 plus reference TRBV18 and TRBJ1-3, the full variable domain is NAGVMQNPRHLVRRRGQEARLRCSPMKGHSHVYWYRQLPEEGLKFMVYLQKENIIDESGMPKERFSAEFPKEGPSILRIQQVVRGDSAAYFCASSPLGRIGTIYFGEGSWLTVV.